Presented here are 27 T cell receptor beta chains from one specimen sequenced in a study of cytomegalovirus exposure and HLA in healthy donors. Both 60 Vbeta primers and 13 Jbeta primers went into the PCR. Produced via immunoSEQ multiplex PCR; TCRdb's table is partial and in-frame only. The repertoire holds around 150,000 clones, with around 60% as singletons. The sequenced material came from PBMCs. These receptors originate from an older woman in good health and CMV-seropositive.

CDR3 DNA: TGTGCCAGCAAGACGAGTAGCGGATACACAGATACGCAGTATTTT. Protein: CASKTSSGYTDTQYF. The V call is TRBV2, the J call TRBJ2-3; D is possibly TRBD2 (6 bases). V lost 7 bases, J lost 2 bases, and 16 bases lay in between. Per germline, CDR1 SNHLY and CDR2 FYNNEI. The CDR3 runs to 15 residues. The variable domain in full, with the rest retrieved from reference TRBV2 and TRBJ2-3, is EPEVTQTPSHQVTQMGQEVILRCVPISNHLYFYWYRQILGQKVEFLVSFYNNEISEKSEIFDDQFSVERPDGSNFTLKIRSTKLEDSAMYFCASKTSSGYTDTQYFGPGTRLTVL.

This clone was counted between two and nine times. The chain recombines TRBV19 with TRBJ1-4, with D maybe TRBD1 (5 bases). The CDR3 is 17 residues long. Germline CDR1 and CDR2: LNHDA and SQIVND (reference sequence). Deletions cut 6 bases from V and 0 bases from J, with 17 bases between. The CDR3 sequence is CASSVWRGPTTNEKLFF. DNA for the CDR3: TGTGCCAGTAGCGTGTGGAGGGGACCTACAACTAATGAAAAACTGTTTTTT.

This chain connects TRBV7-8 to TRBJ2-5; 9 nucleotides match TRBD1. The length of the CDR3 is 14 residues. CDR1 is SGHVS, CDR2 FQNEAQ, per germline. V trimming: 3 bases; J trimming: 3 bases; junction bases outside the gene matches: 2. CDR3 protein: CASSFRDREETQYF. The CDR3 DNA is TGTGCCAGCAGCTTCCGGGACAGGGAAGAGACCCAGTACTTC.

The chain is built from TRBV27 and TRBJ2-7; 9 positions match TRBD1. This CDR3 region has 12 residues. The V segment lost 7 bases and the J segment 6 bases; nucleotides outside the gene matches: 4. Germline V gene data show CDR1 as MNHEY and CDR2 as SMNVEV (reference sequence). This CDR3 reads CASKQGAAEQYF. The CDR3 DNA reads TGTGCCAGCAAACAGGGGGCCGCCGAGCAGTACTTC.

The table lists this clone with a few counts. The chain combines TRBV7-9 with TRBJ2-5, with D possibly TRBD1 on 6 matching bases. CDR1 is SEHNR, CDR2 FQNEAQ, per germline (reference sequence). This CDR3 comprises 15 residues. V dropped 5 bases and J dropped 3 bases, with 16 bases sitting between them. This CDR3 reads CASSQMGAGEETQYF. The CDR3 nucleotides read TGTGCCAGCAGCCAGATGGGGGCAGGGGAAGAGACCCAGTACTTC.

V usage is TRBV4-2 and J usage is TRBJ2-3, with 8 bases aligning to TRBD2. In germline, CDR1 is LGHNA, CDR2 YNFKEQ. J was trimmed by 4 bases and V by 1 base; bases with no gene match: 4. The CDR3 contains 15 residues. The CDR3 sequence: CASSQGRGRSDTQYF. CDR3 DNA: TGTGCCAGCAGCCAAGGACGCGGGAGGTCAGATACGCAGTATTTT.

Here the CDR3 reads CASSKDLVAGPKGTDTQYF. CDR3 coding DNA: TGTGCCAGCAGCAAAGACCTGGTAGCGGGTCCCAAGGGGACAGATACGCAGTATTTT. The chain couples TRBV21-1 to TRBJ2-3; the D call of TRBD2 is as the table states it, not checked on the DNA. TRBV21-1 is annotated as a pseudogene. This CDR3 contains 19 residues.

The chain employs TRBV27 and TRBJ1-2; D call uncertain. CDR1 MNHEY and CDR2 SMNVEV come from the germline V gene (reference sequence). Trimming removed 5 bases from V and 1 base from J, with 14 bases in between. The CDR3 is made up of 15 amino acids. CDR3 protein: CASSPEAPINYGYTF. DNA for the CDR3: TGTGCCAGCAGTCCCGAGGCCCCGATTAACTATGGCTACACCTTC.

The chain recombines TRBV9 with TRBJ2-2; 10 positions agree with TRBD1. The trim removed 3 bases at V and 7 bases at J, leaving 3 bases unmatched. The CDR3 spans 14 residues. Per the germline V gene, CDR1 is SGDLS and CDR2 is YYNGEE. The chain's CDR3 is CASSGDRGSGELFF. The CDR3 DNA reads TGTGCCAGCAGCGGGGACAGGGGAAGCGGGGAGCTGTTTTTT.

The chain is built from TRBV5-4 and TRBJ2-5, with TRBD1 identical over 7 bases. The ends lost 9 bases at V and 1 base at J; junction bases unmatched: 9. The CDR3 runs 14 residues. Germline V lookup: CDR1 SGHNT, CDR2 YYREEE (reference sequence). The CDR3 loop reads CATSSGTVQETQYF. In DNA, the CDR3 is TGTGCCACCTCGTCCGGGACAGTCCAAGAGACCCAGTACTTC. Filled out from reference TRBV5-4 and TRBJ2-5, the complete variable domain reads ETGVTQSPTHLIKTRGQQVTLRCSSQSGHNTVSWYQQALGQGPQFIFQYYREEENGRGNFPPRFSGLQFPNYSSELNVNALELDDSALYLCATSSGTVQETQYFGPGTRLLVL.

The V gene is TRBV18, the J gene TRBJ1-1; TRBD1 might be the D (6 bases). The CDR3 sequence is 12 residues long. The ends were cut back, 3 bases at V and 7 bases at J, with 9 bases in the middle. Germline V CDR1 and CDR2: KGHSH, LQKENI. CDR3 in amino acids: CASSPDSFEAFF. CDR3 DNA sequence: TGTGCCAGCTCACCGGACAGCTTTGAAGCTTTCTTT.

The gene calls are TRBV4-3 and TRBJ1-2; D possibly corresponds to TRBD1 (5 bases). The V end lost 0 bases, the J end lost 3 bases, and 11 bases lay between the germline ends. This CDR3 is 15 amino acids long. CDR1 and CDR2 from the germline V gene are LGHNA and YSLEER. CDR3 in DNA: TGCGCCAGCAGCCAAGATTGGGGCACCTACTATGGCTACACCTTC. This gives the protein CASSQDWGTYYGYTF.

V usage is TRBV7-2 and J usage is TRBJ2-7; D call uncertain. V lost 5 bases and J 5 bases, leaving 19 bases between the germline ends. Germline V gives CDR1 SGHTA, CDR2 FQGNSA. This CDR3 has 15 amino acids. The CDR3 bases are TGTGCCAGCAGCCTCACCCCGGAGTCGCCCAACGAGCAGTACTTC. Its protein is CASSLTPESPNEQYF. Filled out from reference TRBV7-2 and TRBJ2-7, the complete variable domain reads GAGVSQSPSNKVTEKGKDVELRCDPISGHTALYWYRQSLGQGLEFLIYFQGNSAPDKSGLPSDRFSAERTGGSVSTLTIQRTQQEDSAVYLCASSLTPESPNEQYFGPGTRLTVT.

This clone was detected once. This rearrangement joins TRBV28 to TRBJ2-7, with 10 nucleotides matching TRBD1. CDR3 size: 15 residues. V was clipped by 4 bases and J by 4 bases; unmatched bases: 7. Germline V gives CDR1 MDHEN, CDR2 SYDVKM. CDR3 residues: CASSSSGQGTYEQYF. The CDR3 coding sequence is TGTGCCAGCAGTTCCTCGGGACAGGGGACTTACGAGCAGTACTTC.

DNA of the CDR3: TGCGCCAGCAGCCGCACGATGGGACTAGCGGGAGGGGGGTACCAAGAGACCCAGTACTTC. This encodes CASSRTMGLAGGGYQETQYF. This chain uses TRBV4-1 with TRBJ2-5, with 16 bases fitting TRBD2. This CDR3 comprises 20 residues. The germline V gene has CDR1 MGHRA and CDR2 YSYEKL. After removal of 4 bases from V and 0 bases from J, the junction contained 11 bases not matched to a gene.

This chain uses TRBV2 with TRBJ2-7, with 10 bases that match TRBD2. V lost 8 bases, J lost 3 bases, and 7 bases stayed unmatched. Germline V gene sequence: CDR1 SNHLY, CDR2 FYNNEI. CDR3 length: 14 residues. CDR3 nucleotide sequence: TGTGCCAGCCGGGCTAGCGGGAGCGTCTACGAGCAGTACTTC. This translates into CASRASGSVYEQYF.

The chain has TRBV18 and TRBJ2-7; D is possibly TRBD1 (7 bases). The V end lost 3 bases, the J end lost 5 bases, and 23 bases lay between the germline ends. In germline, CDR1 is KGHSH, CDR2 LQKENI. The CDR3 length is 17 residues. The CDR3 is CASSPTGQTRGTDEQYF. DNA for the CDR3: TGTGCCAGCTCACCGACAGGGCAGACTCGCGGGACCGACGAGCAGTACTTC.

This clone came up a few times. The V and J genes are TRBV12-5 and TRBJ2-3; TRBD2 matches 8 bases. Germline V gene sequence: CDR1 LGHNT, CDR2 FRNRAP. The CDR3 is 18 amino acids. V lost 0 bases, J lost 4 bases, and 12 bases stayed unmatched. The CDR3 DNA sequence: TGTGCTAGTGGTTTGGTCCCCGATGGGACTAGTTACCCAGATACGCAGTATTTT. Protein sequence: CASGLVPDGTSYPDTQYF.

This clone has only a few counts. This rearrangement joins TRBV19 to TRBJ2-2; tentative D call: TRBD2 (5 bases). Trimming cost V 6 bases and J 2 bases, with 7 bases left between them. This CDR3 has 13 amino acids. Germline CDR1 reads LNHDA; CDR2 reads SQIVND (reference sequence). CDR3 bases: TGTGCCAGTAGCCTAGCTAACACCGGGGAGCTGTTTTTT. This sequence encodes CASSLANTGELFF.

The chain is built from TRBV7-8 and TRBJ2-5, with TRBD2 matching 11 bases. From germline, CDR1 is SGHVS and CDR2 FQNEAQ. This CDR3 is 17 amino acids long. Trimming took 0 bases from V and 1 from J; bases not matched to a gene: 4. CDR3 DNA sequence: TGTGCCAGCAGCTTAGCGGGGACTAGCGGAGCCCAAGAGACCCAGTACTTC. Its protein is CASSLAGTSGAQETQYF.

This chain joins TRBV10-3 and TRBJ2-7; 9 bases are shared with TRBD2. V dropped 3 bases and J dropped 6; count of bases not matched to a gene: 3. There are 13 residues in the CDR3. Germline CDR1 and CDR2: ENHRY and SYGVKD. Written as DNA, the CDR3 is TGTGCCATCAGTGAAGGGACTAGCCTCGAGCAGTACTTC. As protein: CAISEGTSLEQYF.

This chain uses TRBV14 with TRBJ2-5; D gene unclear. The CDR3 is 12 residues long. Germline CDR1 is SGHDN and CDR2 is FVKESK. V was pared by 4 bases and J by 4 bases, with 7 bases between. The CDR3, as DNA: TGTGCCAGCAGCCGAACCGGAGAGACCCAGTACTTC. As protein: CASSRTGETQYF.

The chain carries TRBV29-1 and TRBJ2-7, with 8 positions matching TRBD1. Germline CDR1 reads SQVTM; CDR2 reads ANQGSEA. The CDR3 loop spans 13 amino acids. Losses at the gene ends were 7 bases for V and 3 bases for J; bases not matched to a gene: 8. The CDR3 DNA reads TGCAGCGCCAAGGACAGGGAAAACTACGAGCAGTACTTC. It yields the protein CSAKDRENYEQYF.

The chain links TRBV7-8 to TRBJ2-7, with D perhaps TRBD2 (6 bases). Germline CDR1 reads SGHVS; CDR2 reads FQNEAQ. The CDR3 totals 15 residues. V was trimmed by 0 bases and J by 7 bases, leaving 16 bases between them. CDR3 DNA: TGTGCCAGCAGCTTAGCGCTGGAGGGGACTCCAGAGCAGTACTTC. This gives the protein CASSLALEGTPEQYF.

J is TRBJ2-1 and V is TRBV11-3, with TRBD2 matching over 8 bases. The CDR3 spans 15 residues. In germline, CDR1 is SGHNT, CDR2 YENEEA. With 5 bases clipped from V and 8 bases from J, the junction kept 11 bases outside the gene matches. For the CDR3, the DNA is TGTGCCAGCAGCCGGACCGGGACTAGAAAGGATGAGCAGTTCTTC. Its translation is CASSRTGTRKDEQFF.

This sequence joins TRBV5-1 and TRBJ1-2; 7 positions agree with TRBD1. V lost 3 bases, J lost 0 bases, and 2 bases stayed unmatched. Germline assignment: CDR1 SGHRS and CDR2 YFSETQ. The CDR3 totals 14 residues. The CDR3 spells CASSSGQANYGYTF. In DNA, the CDR3 is TGCGCCAGCAGCTCCGGACAGGCTAACTATGGCTACACCTTC. The complete variable domain, with remaining parts taken from reference TRBV5-1 and TRBJ1-2, reads KAGVTQTPRYLIKTRGQQVTLSCSPISGHRSVSWYQQTPGQGLQFLFEYFSETQRNKGNFPGRFSGRQFSNSRSEMNVSTLELGDSALYLCASSSGQANYGYTFGSGTRLTVV.

The CDR3 nucleotides are TGTGCCATCAGTGACTGGACATCGAACACTGAAGCTTTCTTT. Translation gives CAISDWTSNTEAFF. The chain employs TRBV10-3 and TRBJ1-1; D possibly corresponds to TRBD1 (5 bases). The V end lost 3 bases, the J end lost 1 base, and 9 bases lay between the germline ends. The CDR3 is 14 residues long. The germline V gene encodes CDR1 ENHRY and CDR2 SYGVKD.